This paragraph covers one T cell receptor (beta chain) sequence. V gave up 7 bases and J gave up 3 bases; unmatched junction bases: 6. The CDR3 runs 13 residues. Germline CDR1 and CDR2: SQVTM and ANQGSEA. TCRdb keeps only in-frame clones here, not all; method: immunoSEQ multiplex PCR. The top ten clones hold roughly 8% of a sample with about 38,000 clones, 85% to 95% of them seen once. This record belongs to a study of T cell changes during pregnancy in multiple sclerosis. Source: CD8+ T cells from peripheral blood mononuclear cells, taken in the third trimester of pregnancy. This receptor was identified in a female donor with multiple sclerosis, enrolled in a pregnancy study. The genes are TRBV29-1 and TRBJ1-2, with 9 bases fitting TRBD1. CDR3 nucleotides: TGCAGCGGATTCTGGACAGGGGACTATGGCTACACCTTC. It encodes CSGFWTGDYGYTF.